The sequence of this TCR beta chain was determined in a study of T cells in Graves' hyperthyroidism and ophthalmopathy. At the level of the study: Peripheral blood collection took place at initial diagnosis, before any treatment.

Per the germline V gene, CDR1 is SGHVS and CDR2 is FNYEAQ. The J segment lost 1 base and the V segment lost 2 bases, leaving 5 bases of the junction unmatched. The CDR3 is 17 amino acids. Patients aged 18 to 65 had newly diagnosed hyperthyroidism of under 2 months' duration. This clonotype was detected many times. The CDR3 regions of TCR beta were amplified from RNA transcripts. HTBI primers were employed in a first-round RT-PCR of the TCR CDR3. One entry per CDR3 protein, called by TCRdb with MiXCR from the multiplex PCR reads. This table holds 700,000 to 850,000 distinct CDR3 sequences, roughly a third found once.

This clonotype originated in a middle-aged woman with Graves' hyperthyroidism. Specimen: blood. The chain links TRBV7-6 to TRBJ1-3; 10 bases align to TRBD1. The CDR3 region has the DNA TGTGCCAGCAGCTTACGGCCGGGACAGGGGTCTGGAAACACCATATATTTT. Its protein product is CASSLRPGQGSGNTIYF.